This T cell receptor (beta chain) was recorded in a study of T-cell reconstitution after alpha-beta-depleted transplantation in children. As it was prepared, the TCRbeta library received unique molecular identifiers. TCRdb fed the PCR reads into MiXCR, producing one record per CDR3 protein. Of 450,000 to 600,000 distinct CDR3 sequences listed, 10% to 13% are singletons. Study observations and caveats: At around two months after transplant, the alpha-beta T cells were reportedly derived from several hundred expanded clones that came from non-depleted graft cells.

Germline values: CDR1 ENHRY, CDR2 SYGVKD. V dropped 6 bases and J dropped 5 bases, with 14 bases sitting between them. The length of the CDR3 is 13 residues. This clonotype showed up many times. Its antigen is not identified. V and J are TRBV10-3 and TRBJ2-7; D is perhaps TRBD1 (6 bases). Sample: PBMCs, taken before TCRalphabeta/CD19-depleted stem cell transplant. The sequence was obtained from a child aged 2 to 15 with inherited bone marrow failure, due to receive a stem cell transplant. CDR3 sequence (DNA): TGTGCCATCAGGGACAGTCCCCTTCACGAGCAGTACTTC. Residues: CAIRDSPLHEQYF.